Listed below are T cell receptor beta chains from one sample, sequenced in a study of T cell repertoires in cytomegalovirus infection. MiXCR, run by TCRdb on the reads, gives a single entry per CDR3 protein. The sample has hundreds of thousands of distinct CDR3 sequences, roughly 36% seen once. The sequencing input was PBMCs. These receptors all come from a human donor in good health (CMV status not recorded). Some clones in this sample may be carry-over from other donors' samples. Each CDR3 is given with its conserved first and last residue. A D gene is named only where the DNA matches it firmly. The size entry is marked missing in some rows and otherwise reads once, few, many or a size class.

V: TRBV15
J: TRBJ1-1
D: .
size: .
DNA: TGTGCCAACAGCAGAGAGCGGACTGAAGCTTTCTTT
CDR3: CANSRERTEAFF

V: TRBV6-1
J: TRBJ1-2
D: TRBD1
size: few
DNA: TGTGCCAGCAGTTCCGGGACAGACAAGTATGGCTACACCTTC
CDR3: CASSSGTDKYGYTF

V: TRBV5-6
J: TRBJ1-6
D: .
size: few
DNA: TGTGCCAGCAGACCTCAGGGGAGTAATTCACCCCTCCACTTT
CDR3: CASRPQGSNSPLHF

V: TRBV19
J: TRBJ1-1
D: .
size: few
DNA: TGTGCCAGTAGTATAACCGTTCCGGGAACTGAAGCTTTCTTT
CDR3: CASSITVPGTEAFF

V: TRBV7-9
J: TRBJ2-2
D: TRBD2
size: .
DNA: TGTGCCAGCAGTCAAGAACCGCGGGAGGGCCGCACCGGGGAGCTGTTTTTT
CDR3: CASSQEPREGRTGELFF

V: TRBV7-2
J: TRBJ2-1
D: .
size: many
DNA: TGTGCCAGCAGCCCTCACGGTGAGCAGTTCTTC
CDR3: CASSPHGEQFF

V: TRBV12-3/TRBV12-4
J: TRBJ1-3
D: .
size: .
DNA: TGTGCCAGCAGACCCGGACAGCTGACCTCTGGAAACACCATATATTTT
CDR3: CASRPGQLTSGNTIYF

V: TRBV7-9
J: TRBJ2-7
D: .
size: .
DNA: TGTGCCAGCAGCCAAACTGATCCCTACGAGCAGTACTTC
CDR3: CASSQTDPYEQYF

V: TRBV6-1
J: TRBJ1-5
D: .
size: .
DNA: TGTGCCAGCACCGCCCCAGGGAATCAGCCCCAGCATTTT
CDR3: CASTAPGNQPQHF

V: TRBV7-9
J: TRBJ1-1
D: TRBD1
size: .
DNA: TGTGCCAGCAGCTTCGCGGGGCAGGGGGGCACTGAAGCTTTCTTT
CDR3: CASSFAGQGGTEAFF

V: TRBV5-1
J: TRBJ1-6
D: .
size: .
DNA: TGCGCCAGCAGCCGGGTTCTGGGGGGTGCTTCACCCCTCCACTTT
CDR3: CASSRVLGGASPLHF

V: TRBV6-1
J: TRBJ2-5
D: .
size: few
DNA: TGTGCCACCAGAAAAATCCAAGAGACCCAGTACTTC
CDR3: CATRKIQETQYF